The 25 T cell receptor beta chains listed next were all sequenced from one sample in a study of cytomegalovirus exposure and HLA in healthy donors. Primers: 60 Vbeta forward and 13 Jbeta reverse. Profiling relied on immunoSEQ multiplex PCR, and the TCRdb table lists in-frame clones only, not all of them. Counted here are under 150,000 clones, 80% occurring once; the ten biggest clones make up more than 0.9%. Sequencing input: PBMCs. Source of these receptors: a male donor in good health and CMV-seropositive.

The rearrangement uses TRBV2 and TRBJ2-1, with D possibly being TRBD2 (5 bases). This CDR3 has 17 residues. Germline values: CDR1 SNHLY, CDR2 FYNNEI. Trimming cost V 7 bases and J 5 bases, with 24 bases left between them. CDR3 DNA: TGTGCCAGCACCCCTCGAATCCTAGCAAGGTTTGACAATGAGCAGTTCTTC. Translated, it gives CASTPRILARFDNEQFF.

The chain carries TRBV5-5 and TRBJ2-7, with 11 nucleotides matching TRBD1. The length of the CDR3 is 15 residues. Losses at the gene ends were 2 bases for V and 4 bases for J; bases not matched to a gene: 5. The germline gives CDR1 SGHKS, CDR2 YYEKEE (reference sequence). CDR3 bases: TGTGCCAGCAGCTTTATGGGACAGGGGGAATACGAGCAGTACTTC. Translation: CASSFMGQGEYEQYF.

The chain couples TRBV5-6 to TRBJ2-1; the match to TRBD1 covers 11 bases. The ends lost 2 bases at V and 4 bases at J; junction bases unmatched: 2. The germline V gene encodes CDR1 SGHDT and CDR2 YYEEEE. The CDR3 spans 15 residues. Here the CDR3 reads CASSFGTGGYNEQFF. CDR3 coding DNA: TGTGCCAGCAGCTTCGGGACAGGGGGGTACAATGAGCAGTTCTTC.

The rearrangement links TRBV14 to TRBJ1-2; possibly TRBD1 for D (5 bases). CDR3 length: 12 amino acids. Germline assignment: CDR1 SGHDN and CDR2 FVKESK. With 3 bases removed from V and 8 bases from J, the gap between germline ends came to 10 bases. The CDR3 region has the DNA TGTGCCAGCAGCCATACTAAGGGGGGCTACACCTTC. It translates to CASSHTKGGYTF.

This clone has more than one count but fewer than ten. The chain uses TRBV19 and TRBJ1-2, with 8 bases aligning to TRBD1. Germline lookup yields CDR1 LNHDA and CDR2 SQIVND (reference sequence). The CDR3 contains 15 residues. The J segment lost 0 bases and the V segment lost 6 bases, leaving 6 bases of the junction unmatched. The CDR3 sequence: CASSYGQGANYGYTF. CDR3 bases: TGTGCCAGTAGCTACGGACAGGGAGCTAACTATGGCTACACCTTC.

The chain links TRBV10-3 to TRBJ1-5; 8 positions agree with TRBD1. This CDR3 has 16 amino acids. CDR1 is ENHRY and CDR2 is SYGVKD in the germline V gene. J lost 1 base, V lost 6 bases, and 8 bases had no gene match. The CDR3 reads CAIRIGQGRSNQPQHF. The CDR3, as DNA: TGTGCCATCAGGATTGGACAGGGAAGAAGCAATCAGCCCCAGCATTTT.

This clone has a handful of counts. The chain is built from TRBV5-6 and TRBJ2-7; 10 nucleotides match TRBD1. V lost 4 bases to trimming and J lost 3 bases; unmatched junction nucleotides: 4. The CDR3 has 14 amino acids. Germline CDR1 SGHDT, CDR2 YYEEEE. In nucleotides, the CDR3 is TGTGCCAGCAGCGCCAGGACAGGGGGCTACGAGCAGTACTTC. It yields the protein CASSARTGGYEQYF.

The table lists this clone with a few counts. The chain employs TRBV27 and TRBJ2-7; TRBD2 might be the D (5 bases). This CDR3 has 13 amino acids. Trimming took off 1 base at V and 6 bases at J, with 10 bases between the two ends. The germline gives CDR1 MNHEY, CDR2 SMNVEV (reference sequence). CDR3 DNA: TGTGCCAGCAGTTTATGGAGGCTAGCCGAGCAGTACTTC. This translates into CASSLWRLAEQYF.

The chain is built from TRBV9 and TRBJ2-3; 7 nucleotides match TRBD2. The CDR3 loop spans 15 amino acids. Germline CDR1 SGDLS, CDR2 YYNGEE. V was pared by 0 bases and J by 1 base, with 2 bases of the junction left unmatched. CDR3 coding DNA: TGTGCCAGCAGCGTAGGTACTAGCGGCACAGATACGCAGTATTTT. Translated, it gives CASSVGTSGTDTQYF.

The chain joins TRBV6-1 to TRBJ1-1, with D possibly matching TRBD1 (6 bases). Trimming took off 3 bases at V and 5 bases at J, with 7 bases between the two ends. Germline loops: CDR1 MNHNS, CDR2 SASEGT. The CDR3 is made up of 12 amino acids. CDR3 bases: TGTGCCAGCAGTGAGAGGGGGACTGAAGCTTTCTTT. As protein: CASSERGTEAFF.

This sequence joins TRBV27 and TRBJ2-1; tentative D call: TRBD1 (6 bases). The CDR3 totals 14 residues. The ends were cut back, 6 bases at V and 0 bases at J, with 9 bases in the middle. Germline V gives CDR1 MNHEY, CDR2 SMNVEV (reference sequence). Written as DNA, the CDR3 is TGTGCCAGCAGGGGGGCTTTCTCCTACAATGAGCAGTTCTTC. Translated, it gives CASRGAFSYNEQFF.

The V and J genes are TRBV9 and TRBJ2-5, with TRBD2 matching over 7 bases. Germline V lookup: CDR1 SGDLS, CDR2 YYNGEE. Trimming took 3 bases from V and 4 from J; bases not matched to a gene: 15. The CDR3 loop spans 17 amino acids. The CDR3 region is CASSGQEGDQRGETQYF. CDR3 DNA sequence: TGTGCCAGCAGCGGGCAGGAAGGTGACCAGCGGGGAGAGACCCAGTACTTC.

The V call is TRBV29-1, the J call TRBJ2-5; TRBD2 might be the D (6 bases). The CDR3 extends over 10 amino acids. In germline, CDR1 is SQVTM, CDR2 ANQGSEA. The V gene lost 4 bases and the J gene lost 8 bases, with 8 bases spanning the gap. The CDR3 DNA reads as TGCAGCGTTGGGCGGGGAACCCAGTACTTC. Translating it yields CSVGRGTQYF. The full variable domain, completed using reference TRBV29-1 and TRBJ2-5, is SAVISQKPSRDICQRGTSLTIQCQVDSQVTMMFWYRQQPGQSLTLIATANQGSEATYESGFVIDKFPISRPNLTFSTLTVSNMSPEDSSIYLCSVGRGTQYFGPGTRLLVL.

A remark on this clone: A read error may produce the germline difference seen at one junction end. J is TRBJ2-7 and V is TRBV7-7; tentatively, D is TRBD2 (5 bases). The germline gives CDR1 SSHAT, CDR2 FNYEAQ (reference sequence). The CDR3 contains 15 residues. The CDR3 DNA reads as TGTGCTAGCAGCTTACGGGAATTCGAGACCTACGAGCAGTACTTC. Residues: CASSLREFETYEQYF.

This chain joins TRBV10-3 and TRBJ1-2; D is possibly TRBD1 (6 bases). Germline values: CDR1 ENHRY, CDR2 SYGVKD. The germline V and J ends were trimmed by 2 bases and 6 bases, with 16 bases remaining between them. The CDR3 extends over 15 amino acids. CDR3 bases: TGTGCCATCAGTGAGACCCAACGACAGGCCCATGGCTACACCTTC. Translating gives CAISETQRQAHGYTF.

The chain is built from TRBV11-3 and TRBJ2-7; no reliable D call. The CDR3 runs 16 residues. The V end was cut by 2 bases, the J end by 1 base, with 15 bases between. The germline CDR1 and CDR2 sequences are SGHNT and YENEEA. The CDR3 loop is CASSLNSLRTSYEQYF. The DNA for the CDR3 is TGTGCCAGCAGCTTAAATAGCTTAAGAACTTCCTACGAGCAGTACTTC.

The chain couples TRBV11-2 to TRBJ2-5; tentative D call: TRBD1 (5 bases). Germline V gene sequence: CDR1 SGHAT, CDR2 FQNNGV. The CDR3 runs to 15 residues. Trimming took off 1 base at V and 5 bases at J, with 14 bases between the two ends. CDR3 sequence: CASSLGWGAGETQYF. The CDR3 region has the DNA TGTGCCAGCAGCTTAGGGTGGGGCGCAGGGGAGACCCAGTACTTC.

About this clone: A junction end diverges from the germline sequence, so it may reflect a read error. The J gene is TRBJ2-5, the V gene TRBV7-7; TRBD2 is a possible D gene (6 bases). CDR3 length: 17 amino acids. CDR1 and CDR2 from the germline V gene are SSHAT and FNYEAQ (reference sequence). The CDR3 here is CASRPITGTGVRETQYF. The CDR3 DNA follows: TGTGCTAGCAGACCCATCACGGGGACGGGGGTTCGAGAGACCCAGTACTTC.

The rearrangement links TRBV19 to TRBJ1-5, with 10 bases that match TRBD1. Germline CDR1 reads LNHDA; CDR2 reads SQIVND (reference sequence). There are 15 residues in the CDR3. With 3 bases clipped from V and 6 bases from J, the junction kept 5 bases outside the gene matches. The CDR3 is CASSIPGTGVQPQHF. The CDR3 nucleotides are TGTGCCAGTAGTATCCCCGGGACAGGGGTTCAGCCCCAGCATTTT. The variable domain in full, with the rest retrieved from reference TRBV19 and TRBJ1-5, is DGGITQSPKYLFRKEGQNVTLSCEQNLNHDAMYWYRQDPGQGLRLIYYSQIVNDFQKGDIAEGYSVSREKKESFPLTVTSAQKNPTAFYLCASSIPGTGVQPQHFGDGTRLSIL.

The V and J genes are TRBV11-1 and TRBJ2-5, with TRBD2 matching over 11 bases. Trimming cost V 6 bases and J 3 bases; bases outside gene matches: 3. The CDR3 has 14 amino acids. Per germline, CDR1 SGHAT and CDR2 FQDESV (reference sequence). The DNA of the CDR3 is TGTGCCAGCAGTTCTAGCGGGGGGAAAGAGACCCAGTACTTC. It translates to CASSSSGGKETQYF.

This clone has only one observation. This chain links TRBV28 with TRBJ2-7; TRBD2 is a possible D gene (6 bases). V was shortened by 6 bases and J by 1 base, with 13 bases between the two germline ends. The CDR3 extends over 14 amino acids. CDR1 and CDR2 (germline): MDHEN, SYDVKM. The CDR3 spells CASSARLGSYEQYF. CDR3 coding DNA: TGTGCCAGCAGCGCCAGACTAGGTTCCTACGAGCAGTACTTC.

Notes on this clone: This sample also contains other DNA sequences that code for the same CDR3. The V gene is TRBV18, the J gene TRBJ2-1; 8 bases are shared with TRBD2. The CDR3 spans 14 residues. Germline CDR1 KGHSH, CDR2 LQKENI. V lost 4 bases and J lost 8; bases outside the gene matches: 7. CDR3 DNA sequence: TGTGCCAGCTCACTTAACGGGGGGGCCGATGAGCAGTTCTTC. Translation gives CASSLNGGADEQFF.

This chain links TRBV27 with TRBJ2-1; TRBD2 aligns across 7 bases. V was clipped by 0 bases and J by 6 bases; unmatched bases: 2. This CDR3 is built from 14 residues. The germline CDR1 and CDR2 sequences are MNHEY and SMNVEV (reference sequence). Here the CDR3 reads CASSLSGGGNEQFF. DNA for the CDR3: TGTGCCAGCAGTTTATCAGGCGGGGGCAATGAGCAGTTCTTC.

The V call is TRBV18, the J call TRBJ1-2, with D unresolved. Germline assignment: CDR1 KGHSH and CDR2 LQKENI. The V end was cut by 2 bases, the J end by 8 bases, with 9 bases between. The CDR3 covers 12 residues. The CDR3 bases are TGTGCCAGCTCACCAGACCCGGGAGGCTACACCTTC. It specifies CASSPDPGGYTF.

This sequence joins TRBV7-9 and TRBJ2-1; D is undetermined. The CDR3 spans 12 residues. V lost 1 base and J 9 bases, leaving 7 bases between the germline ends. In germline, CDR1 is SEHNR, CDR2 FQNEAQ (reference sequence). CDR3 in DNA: TGTGCCAGCAGCTTAGTAGTGAGTGAGCAGTTCTTC. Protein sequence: CASSLVVSEQFF.